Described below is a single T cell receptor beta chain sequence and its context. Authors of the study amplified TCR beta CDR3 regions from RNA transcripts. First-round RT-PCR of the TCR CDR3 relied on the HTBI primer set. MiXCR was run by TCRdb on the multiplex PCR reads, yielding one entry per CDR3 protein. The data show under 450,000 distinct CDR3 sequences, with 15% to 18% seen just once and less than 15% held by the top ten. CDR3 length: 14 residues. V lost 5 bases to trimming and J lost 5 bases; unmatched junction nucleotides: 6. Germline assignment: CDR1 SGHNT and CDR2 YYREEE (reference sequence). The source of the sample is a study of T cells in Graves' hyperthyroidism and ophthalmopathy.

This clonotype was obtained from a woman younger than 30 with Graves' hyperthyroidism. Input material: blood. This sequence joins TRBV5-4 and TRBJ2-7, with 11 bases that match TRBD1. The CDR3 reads CASRGDRGIDEQYF. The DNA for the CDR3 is TGTGCCAGCAGGGGGGACAGGGGGATCGACGAGCAGTACTTC.